This T cell receptor (beta chain) was sequenced for a study of blood T cell repertoires in COVID-19. CDR1 is SNHLY, CDR2 FYNNEI, per germline. The CDR3 is 13 residues long. Trimming cost V 4 bases and J 2 bases, with 8 bases left between them. TCRdb's copy holds only in-frame clones and misses some; the assay was immunoSEQ multiplex PCR. The sample has 150,000 to 200,000 clones, approximately 74% seen once. The genes are TRBV2 and TRBJ1-1; D not resolved. The source of this sequence is a woman older than 75 with acute or convalescent COVID-19. The sample comprised peripheral blood. CDR3 sequence: CASSGLINTEAFF. CDR3 coding DNA: TGTGCCAGCAGTGGTTTAATAAACACTGAAGCTTTCTTT.